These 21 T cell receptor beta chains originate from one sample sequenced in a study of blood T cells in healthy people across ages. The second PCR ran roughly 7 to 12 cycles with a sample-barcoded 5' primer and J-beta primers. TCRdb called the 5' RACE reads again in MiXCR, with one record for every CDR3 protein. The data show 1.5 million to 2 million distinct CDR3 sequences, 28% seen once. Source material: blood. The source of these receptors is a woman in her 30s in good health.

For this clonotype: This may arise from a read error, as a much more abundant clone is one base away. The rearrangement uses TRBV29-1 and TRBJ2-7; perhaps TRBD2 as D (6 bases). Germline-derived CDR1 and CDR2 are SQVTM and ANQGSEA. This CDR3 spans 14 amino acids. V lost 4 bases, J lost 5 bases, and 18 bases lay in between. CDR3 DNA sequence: TGCAGCGTTGCCCCCCACCGGGAGAACGACGAGCAGTACTTC. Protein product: CSVAPHRENDEQYF.

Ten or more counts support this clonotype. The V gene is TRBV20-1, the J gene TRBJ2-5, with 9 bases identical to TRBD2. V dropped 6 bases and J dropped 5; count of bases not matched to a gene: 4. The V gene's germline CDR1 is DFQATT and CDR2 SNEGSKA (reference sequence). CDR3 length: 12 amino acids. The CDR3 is CSAPSGAETQYF. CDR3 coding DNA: TGCAGTGCCCCTAGCGGGGCGGAGACCCAGTACTTC.

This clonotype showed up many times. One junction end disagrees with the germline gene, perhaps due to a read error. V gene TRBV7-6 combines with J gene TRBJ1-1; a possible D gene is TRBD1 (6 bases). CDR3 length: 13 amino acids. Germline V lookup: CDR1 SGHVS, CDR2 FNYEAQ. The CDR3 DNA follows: TGTGCCAGCAGTTTAGGGGGAGTCACTGAAGCTTTCTTT. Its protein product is CASSLGGVTEAFF. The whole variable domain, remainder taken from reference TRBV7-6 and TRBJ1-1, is GAGVSQSPRYKVTKRGQDVALRCDPISGHVSLYWYRQALGQGPEFLTYFNYEAQQDKSGLPNDRFSAERPEGSISTLTIQRTEQRDSAMYRCASSLGGVTEAFFGQGTRLTVV.

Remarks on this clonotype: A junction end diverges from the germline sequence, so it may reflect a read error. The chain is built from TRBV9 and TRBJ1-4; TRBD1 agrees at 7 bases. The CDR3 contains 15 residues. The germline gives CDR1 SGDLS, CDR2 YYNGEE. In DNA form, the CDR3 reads TGTGCCGGCAGCGCGAGGGGGCTTCGGGACGAAAAACTGTTTTTT. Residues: CAGSARGLRDEKLFF.

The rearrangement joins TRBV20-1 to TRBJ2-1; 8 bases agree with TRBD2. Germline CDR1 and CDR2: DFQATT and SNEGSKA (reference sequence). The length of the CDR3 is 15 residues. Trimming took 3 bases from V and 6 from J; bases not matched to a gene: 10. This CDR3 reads CSASVAGRWSNEQFF. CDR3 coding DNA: TGCAGTGCTAGTGTAGCGGGGAGATGGAGCAATGAGCAGTTCTTC.

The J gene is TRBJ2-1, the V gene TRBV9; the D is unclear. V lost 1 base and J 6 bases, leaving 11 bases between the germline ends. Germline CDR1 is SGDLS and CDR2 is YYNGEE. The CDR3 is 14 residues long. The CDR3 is CASSVSPDTNEQFF. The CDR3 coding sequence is TGTGCCAGCAGCGTAAGCCCAGACACCAATGAGCAGTTCTTC.

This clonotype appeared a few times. The CDR3 nucleotides read TGTGCCAGCAGCCGAGGACAGGTGATTCTGAACACTGAAGCTTTCTTT. It codes for CASSRGQVILNTEAFF. The V call is TRBV5-8, the J call TRBJ1-1, with 7 bases identical to TRBD1. The CDR3 spans 16 residues. Germline V gene sequence: CDR1 SGHTS, CDR2 YDEGEE. J lost 0 bases, V lost 4 bases, and 9 bases had no gene match.

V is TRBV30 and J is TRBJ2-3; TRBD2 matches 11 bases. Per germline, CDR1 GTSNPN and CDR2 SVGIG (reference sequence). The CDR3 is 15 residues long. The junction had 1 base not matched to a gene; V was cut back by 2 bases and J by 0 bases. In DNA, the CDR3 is TGTGCCTGGAGTCGACTAGCGGGGAGCACAGATACGCAGTATTTT. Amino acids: CAWSRLAGSTDTQYF.

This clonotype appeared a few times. The CDR3 sequence is CSVEIQETQYF. The CDR3 bases are TGCAGCGTTGAGATCCAGGAGACCCAGTACTTC. The rearrangement links TRBV29-1 to TRBJ2-5, with D uncertain. Germline CDR1 is SQVTM and CDR2 is ANQGSEA. V shed 3 bases and J shed 5 bases, with 7 bases lying between them. This CDR3 comprises 11 residues.

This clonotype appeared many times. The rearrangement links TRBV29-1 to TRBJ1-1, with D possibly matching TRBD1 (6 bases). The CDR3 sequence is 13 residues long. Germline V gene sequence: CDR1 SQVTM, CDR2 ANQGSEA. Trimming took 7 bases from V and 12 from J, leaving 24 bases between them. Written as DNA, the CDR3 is TGCAGCGGCACACCCGGACAGTCGGGGAGGACTTTCTTT. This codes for CSGTPGQSGRTFF.

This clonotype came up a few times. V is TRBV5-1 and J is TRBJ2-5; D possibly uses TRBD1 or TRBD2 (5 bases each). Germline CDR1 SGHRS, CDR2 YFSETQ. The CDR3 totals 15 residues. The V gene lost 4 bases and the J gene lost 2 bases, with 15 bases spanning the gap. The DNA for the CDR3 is TGCGCCAGCAGCCGAGTGGTGGGGGAACAAGAGACCCAGTACTTC. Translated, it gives CASSRVVGEQETQYF.

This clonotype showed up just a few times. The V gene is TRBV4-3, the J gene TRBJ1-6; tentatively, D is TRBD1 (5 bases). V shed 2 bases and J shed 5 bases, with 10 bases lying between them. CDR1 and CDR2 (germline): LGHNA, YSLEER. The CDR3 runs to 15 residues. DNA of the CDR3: TGCGCCAGCAGCCAACACGACAGTAATAATTCACCCCTCCACTTT. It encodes CASSQHDSNNSPLHF.

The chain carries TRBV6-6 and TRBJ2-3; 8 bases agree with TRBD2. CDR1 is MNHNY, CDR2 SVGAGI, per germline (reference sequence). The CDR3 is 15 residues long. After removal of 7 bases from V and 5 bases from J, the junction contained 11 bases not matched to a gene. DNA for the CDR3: TGTGCCAGCACCTTGACCGGGGGGGCCAGAGATACGCAGTATTTT. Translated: CASTLTGGARDTQYF.

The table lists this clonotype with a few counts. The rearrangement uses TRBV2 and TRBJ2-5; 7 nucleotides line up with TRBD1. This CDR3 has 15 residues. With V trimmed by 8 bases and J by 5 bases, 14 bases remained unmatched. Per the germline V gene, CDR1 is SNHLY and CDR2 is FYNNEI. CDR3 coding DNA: TGTGCCAGCGGGCCACGACAGGGCTTGGGGGAGACCCAGTACTTC. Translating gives CASGPRQGLGETQYF.

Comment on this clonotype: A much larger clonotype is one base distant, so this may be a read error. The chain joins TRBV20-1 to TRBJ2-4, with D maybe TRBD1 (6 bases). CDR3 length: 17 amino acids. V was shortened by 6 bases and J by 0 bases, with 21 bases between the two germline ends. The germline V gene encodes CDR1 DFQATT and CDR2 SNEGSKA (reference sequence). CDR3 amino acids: CSAAPAGVGIAKNIQYF. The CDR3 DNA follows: TGCAGTGCAGCCCCGGCAGGGGTTGGGATAGCCAAAAACATTCAGTACTTC.

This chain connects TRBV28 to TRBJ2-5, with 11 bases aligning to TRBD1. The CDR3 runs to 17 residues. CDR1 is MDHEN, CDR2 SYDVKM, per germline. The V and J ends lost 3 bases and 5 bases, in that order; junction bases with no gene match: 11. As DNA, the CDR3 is TGTGCCAGCAGTTTCTGGGGGCTCGGACAGGGGGCTGAGACCCAGTACTTC. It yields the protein CASSFWGLGQGAETQYF.

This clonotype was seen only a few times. The CDR3 reads CSALRPQGTNTEAFF. CDR3 coding DNA: TGCAGTGCATTACGCCCCCAGGGGACGAACACTGAAGCTTTCTTT. The rearrangement joins TRBV20-1 to TRBJ1-1; D may be TRBD1 (6 bases). This CDR3 is 15 amino acids long. Per the germline V gene, CDR1 is DFQATT and CDR2 is SNEGSKA (reference sequence). Trimming shortened V by 6 bases and J by 1 base, and 18 bases separated the two germline ends.

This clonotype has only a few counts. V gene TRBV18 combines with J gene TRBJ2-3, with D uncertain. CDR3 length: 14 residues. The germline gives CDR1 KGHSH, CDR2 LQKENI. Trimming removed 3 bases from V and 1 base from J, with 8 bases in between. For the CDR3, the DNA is TGTGCCAGCTCACCCCTGACTCGCACAGATACGCAGTATTTT. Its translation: CASSPLTRTDTQYF. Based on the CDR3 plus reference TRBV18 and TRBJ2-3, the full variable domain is NAGVMQNPRHLVRRRGQEARLRCSPMKGHSHVYWYRQLPEEGLKFMVYLQKENIIDESGMPKERFSAEFPKEGPSILRIQQVVRGDSAAYFCASSPLTRTDTQYFGPGTRLTVL.

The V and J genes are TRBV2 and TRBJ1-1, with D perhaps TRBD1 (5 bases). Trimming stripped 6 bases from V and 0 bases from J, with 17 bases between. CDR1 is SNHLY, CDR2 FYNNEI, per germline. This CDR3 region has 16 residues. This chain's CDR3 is CASSPGRMAMNTEAFF. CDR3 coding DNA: TGTGCCAGCAGCCCGGGACGCATGGCCATGAACACTGAAGCTTTCTTT.

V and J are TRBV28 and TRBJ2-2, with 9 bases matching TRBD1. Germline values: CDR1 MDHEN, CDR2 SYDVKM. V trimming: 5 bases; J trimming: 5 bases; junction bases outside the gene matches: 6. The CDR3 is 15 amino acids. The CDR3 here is CASSLGQGLTGELFF. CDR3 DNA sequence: TGTGCCAGCAGTCTCGGACAGGGGTTAACCGGGGAGCTGTTTTTT.

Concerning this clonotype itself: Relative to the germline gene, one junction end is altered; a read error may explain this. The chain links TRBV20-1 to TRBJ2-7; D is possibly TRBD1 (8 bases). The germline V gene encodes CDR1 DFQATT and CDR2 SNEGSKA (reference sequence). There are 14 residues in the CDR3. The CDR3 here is CSARDHRGGDEQYF. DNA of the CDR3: TGCAGTGCCAGAGATCACAGGGGGGGAGACGAGCAGTACTTC.